The 20 T cell receptor beta chains reported below all come from one sample, sequenced in a study of control samples from healthy donors and cancer patients. Assay used: immunoSEQ multiplex PCR; TCRdb lists only in-frame clones, some missing. Of fewer than 95,000 clones in the sample, roughly nine tenths were seen once. The sequenced sample was blood. These receptors were taken from a woman in her fifties or sixties in good health.

This chain uses TRBV10-3 with TRBJ2-3; 11 nucleotides align to TRBD2. This CDR3 has 19 amino acids. Germline CDR1 and CDR2: ENHRY and SYGVKD. V dropped 10 bases and J dropped 0; count of bases not matched to a gene: 18. This CDR3 reads CATSMPPGTSGASTDTQYF. The DNA of the CDR3 is TGTGCCACCTCCATGCCGCCGGGGACTAGCGGCGCTAGCACAGATACGCAGTATTTT.

This sequence joins TRBV15 and TRBJ1-1, with TRBD1 matching over 10 bases. The CDR3 spans 13 residues. Per germline, CDR1 LNHNV and CDR2 YYDKDF (reference sequence). J gave up 11 bases and V 5 bases, and 8 bases lay outside the gene matches. The CDR3 protein is CATSPRTGGYAFF. Here the CDR3 DNA reads TGTGCCACCAGCCCCCGGACAGGGGGATATGCTTTCTTT. The full variable domain, completed using reference TRBV15 and TRBJ1-1, is DAMVIQNPRYQVTQFGKPVTLSCSQTLNHNVMYWYQQKSSQAPKLLFHYYDKDFNNEADTPDNFQSRRPNTSFCFLDIRSPGLGDTAMYLCATSPRTGGYAFFGQGTRLTVV.

This clone was seen a few times. V is TRBV7-9 and J is TRBJ2-1; 9 bases agree with TRBD2. The CDR3 contains 15 residues. With V trimmed by 8 bases and J by 2 bases, 7 bases remained unmatched. CDR1 is SEHNR, CDR2 FQNEAQ, per germline (reference sequence). This CDR3 is CASHSGRAAYNEQFF. Here the CDR3 DNA reads TGTGCCAGCCATAGCGGGAGAGCGGCCTACAATGAGCAGTTCTTC.

The CDR3 DNA reads as TGTGCCAGGTTGGAGCGGGGGGGCCGGGAATCAATCGCTGAGCAGTTCTTC. This gives the protein CARLERGGRESIAEQFF. The gene calls are TRBV3-1 (or the pseudogene TRBV3-2) and TRBJ2-1; 10 nucleotides line up with TRBD2. V lost 9 bases and J lost 9; bases outside the gene matches: 20. Germline V gives CDR1 LGHDT, CDR2 YNNKEL (reference sequence). This CDR3 spans 17 amino acids.

The rearrangement links TRBV5-6 to TRBJ1-2, with D possibly being TRBD1 (5 bases). The CDR3 spans 15 residues. The V end was cut by 0 bases, the J end by 6 bases, with 15 bases between. Germline V lookup: CDR1 SGHDT, CDR2 YYEEEE. The CDR3 region has the DNA TGTGCCAGCAGCTTGGTGACGGGGCGCTTAGATGGCTACACCTTC. Amino acid sequence: CASSLVTGRLDGYTF.

This clone was counted a few times. The chain has TRBV5-1 and TRBJ2-7; 7 bases are shared with TRBD2. Per the germline V gene, CDR1 is SGHRS and CDR2 is YFSETQ. The CDR3 is made up of 11 amino acids. V shed 5 bases and J 6 bases; nucleotides not matched to a gene: 2. The CDR3 reads CASRGGVEQYF. The DNA of the CDR3 is TGCGCCAGCAGGGGGGGGGTCGAGCAGTACTTC.

V gene TRBV2 combines with J gene TRBJ2-7; either TRBD1 or TRBD2 may fit D (6 bases each). Trimming removed 6 bases at V and 4 bases at J, with 16 bases between. CDR3 length: 14 residues. CDR1 is SNHLY and CDR2 is FYNNEI in the germline V gene. The CDR3 sequence is CASSPRQGRYEQYF. The CDR3 DNA follows: TGTGCCAGCAGCCCCCGCCAGGGGAGGTACGAGCAGTACTTC. Based on the CDR3 plus reference TRBV2 and TRBJ2-7, the full variable domain is EPEVTQTPSHQVTQMGQEVILRCVPISNHLYFYWYRQILGQKVEFLVSFYNNEISEKSEIFDDQFSVERPDGSNFTLKIRSTKLEDSAMYFCASSPRQGRYEQYFGPGTRLTVT.

The CDR3 sequence: CASSAGERVAKNIQYF. DNA for the CDR3: TGTGCCAGCAGCGCCGGAGAGAGGGTGGCCAAAAACATTCAGTACTTC. This chain links TRBV13 with TRBJ2-4; the D gene is possibly TRBD2 (5 bases). Looked up from germline, CDR1 is PRHDT and CDR2 is FYEKMQ (reference sequence). V was pared by 5 bases and J by 1 base, with 15 bases between. This CDR3 has 16 residues.

The chain employs TRBV4-3 and TRBJ1-4, with D possibly TRBD1 on 5 matching bases. CDR1 and CDR2 (germline): LGHNA, YSLEER. The CDR3 has 17 amino acids. V lost 0 bases and J 5 bases, leaving 16 bases between the germline ends. The DNA for the CDR3 is TGCGCCAGCAGCCAAGATGCGGCAGGGAGGGAGAATGAAAAACTGTTTTTT. Its translation: CASSQDAAGRENEKLFF.

CDR3 amino acids: CASSLVRQGAGYNEQFF. The CDR3 region has the DNA TGTGCCAGCAGCTTAGTTCGACAGGGGGCAGGCTACAATGAGCAGTTCTTC. This chain links TRBV7-2 with TRBJ2-1, with 10 bases fitting TRBD1. V was pared by 1 base and J by 3 bases, with 6 bases of the junction left unmatched. The CDR3 totals 17 residues. From germline, CDR1 is SGHTA and CDR2 FQGNSA.

The chain joins TRBV9 to TRBJ2-7, with TRBD2 matching 8 bases. This CDR3 is built from 14 residues. Germline V lookup: CDR1 SGDLS, CDR2 YYNGEE. V dropped 4 bases and J dropped 4; count of bases not matched to a gene: 7. DNA for the CDR3: TGTGCCAGCAGCCCCGGGGGGGAGTCGTACGAGCAGTACTTC. Its protein is CASSPGGESYEQYF.

The J gene is TRBJ2-2, the V gene TRBV7-8; D gene uncertain. The CDR3 covers 16 residues. Germline CDR1 is SGHVS and CDR2 is FQNEAQ. Trimming removed 4 bases from V and 1 base from J, with 13 bases in between. In nucleotides, the CDR3 is TGTGCCAGCAGCTCCCGTGGCGGCCTGAACACCGGGGAGCTGTTTTTT. Residues: CASSSRGGLNTGELFF.

This chain joins TRBV15 and TRBJ2-5, with TRBD1 as a possible D gene (5 bases). Deletions cut 0 bases from V and 7 bases from J, with 6 bases between. Germline V gene sequence: CDR1 LNHNV, CDR2 YYDKDF (reference sequence). CDR3 length: 12 residues. The CDR3 nucleotides are TGTGCCACCAGCAGAGACCAGGGGACCCAGTACTTC. The encoded protein is CATSRDQGTQYF.

This chain uses TRBV15 with TRBJ1-5; no clear D gene. This CDR3 comprises 13 residues. V lost 0 bases and J 4 bases, leaving 4 bases between the germline ends. Germline assignment: CDR1 LNHNV and CDR2 YYDKDF (reference sequence). The CDR3 loop is CATSRDANQPQHF. In DNA, the CDR3 is TGTGCCACCAGCAGAGATGCAAATCAGCCCCAGCATTTT.

The chain recombines TRBV11-2 with TRBJ2-1; the match to TRBD2 covers 12 bases. This CDR3 comprises 16 residues. Germline V gene data show CDR1 as SGHAT and CDR2 as FQNNGV. V gave up 4 bases and J gave up 10 bases; unmatched junction bases: 11. In nucleotides, the CDR3 is TGTGCCAGCAGCTCATTGACTAGCGGGAGATCAGGGGAGCAGTTCTTC. Translated, it gives CASSSLTSGRSGEQFF.

This clone was recorded once. CDR3: CASSLGAGRGSYEQYF. The CDR3 region has the DNA TGCGCCAGCAGCTTGGGGGCGGGTAGGGGAAGTTACGAGCAGTACTTC. V is TRBV5-1 and J is TRBJ2-7; D may match TRBD1 or TRBD2 (5 bases each). This CDR3 contains 16 residues. V was trimmed by 0 bases and J by 4 bases, leaving 17 bases between them. Germline V gene sequence: CDR1 SGHRS, CDR2 YFSETQ.

The chain carries TRBV5-8 and TRBJ2-1; D unresolved. CDR3 size: 14 residues. Germline values: CDR1 SGHTS, CDR2 YDEGEE. Trimming stripped 2 bases from V and 1 base from J, with 7 bases between. The CDR3 sequence: CASSFAVSYNEQFF. In DNA form, the CDR3 reads TGTGCCAGCAGCTTTGCGGTATCCTACAATGAGCAGTTCTTC.

The rearrangement uses TRBV29-1 and TRBJ1-4; D might be TRBD1 (5 bases). The V gene lost 7 bases and the J gene lost 7 bases, with 16 bases spanning the gap. Germline V gives CDR1 SQVTM, CDR2 ANQGSEA. This CDR3 has 13 amino acids. CDR3 nucleotide sequence: TGCAGCGCATACGAAGGGGCAGCTGAAAAACTGTTTTTT. Translated: CSAYEGAAEKLFF.

This clone was found once. The chain is built from TRBV14 and TRBJ1-1; possible D gene TRBD1, 5 bases. CDR1 is SGHDN, CDR2 FVKESK, per germline. This CDR3 spans 13 amino acids. With 8 bases removed from V and 0 bases from J, the gap between germline ends came to 10 bases. CDR3 DNA: TGTGCCAGCCTAGACAGATTGAACACTGAAGCTTTCTTT. It yields the protein CASLDRLNTEAFF. Together with reference TRBV14 and TRBJ1-1, the CDR3 gives the full variable domain: EAGVTQFPSHSVIEKGQTVTLRCDPISGHDNLYWYRRVMGKEIKFLLHFVKESKQDESGMPNNRFLAERTGGTYSTLKVQPAELEDSGVYFCASLDRLNTEAFFGQGTRLTVV.

This chain uses TRBV9 with TRBJ1-5; TRBD1 is a possible D gene (6 bases). From germline, CDR1 is SGDLS and CDR2 YYNGEE. This CDR3 spans 14 amino acids. Trimming took off 7 bases at V and 5 bases at J, with 16 bases between the two ends. The CDR3 protein is CASAGWGADQPQHF. DNA of the CDR3: TGTGCCAGCGCGGGGTGGGGGGCTGATCAGCCCCAGCATTTT.